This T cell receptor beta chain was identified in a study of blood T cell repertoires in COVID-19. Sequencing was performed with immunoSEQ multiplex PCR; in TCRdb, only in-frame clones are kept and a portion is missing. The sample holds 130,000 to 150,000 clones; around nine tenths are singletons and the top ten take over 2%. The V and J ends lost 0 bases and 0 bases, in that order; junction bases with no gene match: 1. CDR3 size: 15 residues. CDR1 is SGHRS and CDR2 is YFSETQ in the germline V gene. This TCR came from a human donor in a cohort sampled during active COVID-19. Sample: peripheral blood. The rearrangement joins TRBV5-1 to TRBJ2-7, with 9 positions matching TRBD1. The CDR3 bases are TGCGCCAGCAGCTTGGGGACAGGGGACTCCTACGAGCAGTACTTC. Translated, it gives CASSLGTGDSYEQYF.